The clone carrying this T cell receptor beta chain appeared once. What it recognizes is unknown. Germline V gene data show CDR1 as SGDLS and CDR2 as YYNGEE. V was pared by 3 bases and J by 6 bases, with 8 bases between. The CDR3 extends over 12 amino acids. This entry belongs to a study of cytomegalovirus exposure and HLA in healthy donors. Study-level results: Reported results showed that the classifier diagnosed cytomegalovirus status with high specificity and sensitivity.

Using immunoSEQ multiplex PCR, the repertoire was profiled, and TCRdb retains in-frame clones only, with some absent. Of 150,000 to 200,000 clones in the sample, around 88% were seen once. The sample consisted of PBMCs. The source of this sequence is a young woman in good health and CMV-seronegative. The chain couples TRBV9 to TRBJ2-3, with D hard to call. Here the CDR3 reads CASSASRDTQYF. The CDR3 coding sequence is TGTGCCAGCAGCGCCTCGAGGGATACGCAGTATTTT.